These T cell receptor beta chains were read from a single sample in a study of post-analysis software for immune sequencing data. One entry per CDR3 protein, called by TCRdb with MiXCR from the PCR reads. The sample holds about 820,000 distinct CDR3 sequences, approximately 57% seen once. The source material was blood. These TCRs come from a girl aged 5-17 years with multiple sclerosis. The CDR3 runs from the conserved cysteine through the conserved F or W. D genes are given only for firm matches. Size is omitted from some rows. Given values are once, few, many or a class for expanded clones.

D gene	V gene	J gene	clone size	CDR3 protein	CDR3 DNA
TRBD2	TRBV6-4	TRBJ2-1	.	CASRGGAYNEQFF	TGTGCCAGCCGGGGGGGAGCATACAATGAGCAGTTCTTC
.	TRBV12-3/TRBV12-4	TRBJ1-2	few	CASSLAQLNYGYTF	TGTGCCAGCAGTTTAGCACAGCTTAACTATGGCTACACCTTC
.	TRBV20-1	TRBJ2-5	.	CSANPVRGGAQETQYF	TGCAGTGCTAACCCAGTTAGGGGGGGGGCTCAAGAGACCCAGTACTTC
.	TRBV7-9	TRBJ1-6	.	CASSHVGGPINSPLHF	TGTGCCAGCAGTCACGTCGGGGGGCCCATTAATTCACCCCTCCACTTT
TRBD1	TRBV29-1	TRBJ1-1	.	CSESHSGTGGMDTEAFF	TGCAGCGAGAGCCATTCCGGGACAGGGGGCATGGACACTGAAGCTTTCTTT
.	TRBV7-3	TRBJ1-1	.	CASSDPSSRSEAFF	TGTGCCAGCAGCGACCCGTCTAGCAGGTCTGAAGCTTTCTTT
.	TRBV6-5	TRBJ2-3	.	CASRSSLGQKSDTQYF	TGTGCCAGCAGATCGTCCTTAGGACAGAAATCAGATACGCAGTATTTT
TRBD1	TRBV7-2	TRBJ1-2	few	CASSFDRDYGYTF	TGTGCCAGCAGCTTCGACAGGGACTATGGCTACACCTTC
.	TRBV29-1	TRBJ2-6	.	CSVPSQRATGANVLTF	TGCAGCGTTCCCTCCCAGAGGGCCACTGGGGCCAACGTCCTGACTTTC
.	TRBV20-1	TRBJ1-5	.	CSAGGLTSNQPQHF	TGCAGTGCCGGGGGCCTGACAAGCAATCAGCCCCAGCATTTT
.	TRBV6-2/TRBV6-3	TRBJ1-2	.	CASERETGYGYTF	TGTGCCAGCGAGAGAGAGACAGGCTATGGCTACACCTTC
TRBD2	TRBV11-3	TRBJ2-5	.	CASSSGTSGEETQYF	TGTGCCAGCAGCTCCGGGACTAGCGGGGAAGAGACCCAGTACTTC
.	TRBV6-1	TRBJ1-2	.	CASSPLGVSGDATANYGYTF	TGTGCCAGCAGTCCACTTGGGGTCTCAGGGGACGCGACAGCTAACTATGGCTACACCTTC
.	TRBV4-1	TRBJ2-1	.	CASSLSGTQGNEQFF	TGCGCCAGCAGCCTATCCGGGACCCAAGGCAATGAGCAGTTCTTC
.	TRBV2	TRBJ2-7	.	CASSWLLYEQYF	TGTGCCAGCAGCTGGTTGCTCTACGAGCAGTACTTC
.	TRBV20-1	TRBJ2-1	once	CSAQKDINEQFF	TGCAGTGCTCAAAAAGACATCAACGAGCAGTTCTTC
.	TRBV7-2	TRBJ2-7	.	CASSLNRDLLYF	TGTGCCAGCAGTCTAAACAGGGATCTTCTGTACTTC
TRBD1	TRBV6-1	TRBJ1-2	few	CASSDPRTGGYSYTF	TGTGCCAGCAGTGACCCCCGGACAGGGGGCTATAGCTACACCTTC
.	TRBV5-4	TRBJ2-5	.	CASRGGGTGQTQYF	TGTGCCAGCAGAGGGGGGGGTACAGGCCAGACCCAGTACTTC
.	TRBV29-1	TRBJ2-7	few	CSVESDNLAGGEQYF	TGCAGCGTTGAATCGGACAATCTAGCAGGCGGTGAGCAGTACTTC
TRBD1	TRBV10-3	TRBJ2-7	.	CAVSEPNLGQGSSYEQYF	TGTGCCGTCAGTGAGCCAAACCTGGGACAGGGGAGCTCCTACGAGCAGTACTTC
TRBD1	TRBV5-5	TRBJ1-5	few	CASSFGQGGRGNQPQHF	TGTGCCAGCAGCTTCGGACAGGGAGGACGGGGCAATCAGCCCCAGCATTTT
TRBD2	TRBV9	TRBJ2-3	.	CASSVEGGRAADTQYF	TGTGCCAGCAGCGTAGAGGGCGGGAGGGCCGCAGATACGCAGTATTTT
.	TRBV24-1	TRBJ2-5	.	CATSDFPETQYF	TGTGCCACCAGTGATTTCCCGGAGACCCAGTACTTC
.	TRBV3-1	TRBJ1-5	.	CASSQDPALKGQPQHF	TGTGCCAGCAGCCAAGATCCGGCCCTAAAGGGCCAGCCCCAGCATTTT
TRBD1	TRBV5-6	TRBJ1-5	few	CASSSTGAQPQHF	TGTGCCAGCAGCTCGACAGGGGCTCAGCCCCAGCATTTT
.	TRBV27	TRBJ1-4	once	CASLPHGGEKLFF	TGTGCCAGTCTCCCCCACGGGGGAGAAAAACTGTTTTTT
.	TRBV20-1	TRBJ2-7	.	CSAVGKAAYNEQYF	TGCAGTGCTGTCGGGAAAGCGGCCTACAATGAGCAGTACTTC
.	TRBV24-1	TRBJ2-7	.	CATSDARTDLRTYNEQYF	TGTGCCACCAGTGATGCGAGGACAGATCTGCGGACCTACAATGAGCAGTACTTC
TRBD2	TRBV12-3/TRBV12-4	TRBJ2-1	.	CASNALAGAYNEQFF	TGTGCCAGCAATGCCCTAGCGGGAGCCTACAATGAGCAGTTCTTC
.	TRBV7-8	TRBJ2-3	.	CASSPDYSARTDTQYF	TGTGCCAGCAGCCCCGACTATAGCGCCCGCACAGATACGCAGTATTTT
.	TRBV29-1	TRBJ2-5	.	CSAGRAREGETQYF	TGCAGCGCCGGCCGGGCTCGAGAAGGAGAGACCCAGTACTTC
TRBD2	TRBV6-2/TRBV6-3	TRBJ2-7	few	CASSHIRTSEGNEQYF	TGTGCCAGCAGCCATATCAGGACTAGCGAAGGGAACGAGCAGTACTTC
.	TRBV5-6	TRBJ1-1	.	CASSLGSVEAFF	TGTGCCAGCAGCTTAGGGTCGGTTGAAGCTTTCTTT
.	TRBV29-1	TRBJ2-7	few	CSVGDHEQYF	TGCAGCGTCGGGGATCACGAGCAGTACTTC
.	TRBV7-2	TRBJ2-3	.	CASSLGPTPDTQYF	TGTGCCAGCAGCTTAGGGCCAACCCCGGATACGCAGTATTTT
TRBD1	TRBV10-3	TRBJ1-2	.	CAISDRGQFSGYTF	TGTGCCATCAGCGACAGGGGGCAATTTAGTGGCTACACCTTC
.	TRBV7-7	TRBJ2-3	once	CASSPLIAKTNTDTQYF	TGTGCTAGCAGCCCTTTGATCGCGAAGACTAATACAGATACGCAGTATTTT
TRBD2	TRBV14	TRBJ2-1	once	CASSSSGSNEQFF	TGTGCCAGCAGCTCTAGCGGGAGCAATGAGCAGTTCTTC